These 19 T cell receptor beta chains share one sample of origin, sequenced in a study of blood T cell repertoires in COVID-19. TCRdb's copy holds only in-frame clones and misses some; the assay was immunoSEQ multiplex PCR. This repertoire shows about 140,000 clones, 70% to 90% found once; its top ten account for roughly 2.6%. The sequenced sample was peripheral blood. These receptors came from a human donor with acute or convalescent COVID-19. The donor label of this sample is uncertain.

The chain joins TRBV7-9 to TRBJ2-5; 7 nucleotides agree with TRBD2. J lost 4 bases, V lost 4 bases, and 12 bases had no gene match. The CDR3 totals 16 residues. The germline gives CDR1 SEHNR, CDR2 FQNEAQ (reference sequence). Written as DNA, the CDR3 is TGTGCCAGCAGCTCCCGATTGGGGGGGTTCAGAGAGACCCAGTACTTC. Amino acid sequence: CASSSRLGGFRETQYF.

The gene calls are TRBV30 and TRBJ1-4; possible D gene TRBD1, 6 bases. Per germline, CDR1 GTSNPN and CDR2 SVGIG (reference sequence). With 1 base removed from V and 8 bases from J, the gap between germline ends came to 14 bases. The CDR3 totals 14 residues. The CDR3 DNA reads TGTGCCTGGAGTGCCGGGACATACGACGAAAAACTGTTTTTT. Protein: CAWSAGTYDEKLFF. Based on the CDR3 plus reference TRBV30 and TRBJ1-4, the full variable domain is SQTIHQWPATLVQPVGSPLSLECTVEGTSNPNLYWYRQAAGRGLQLLFYSVGIGQISSEVPQNLSASRPQDRQFILSSKKLLLSDSGFYLCAWSAGTYDEKLFFGSGTQLSVL.

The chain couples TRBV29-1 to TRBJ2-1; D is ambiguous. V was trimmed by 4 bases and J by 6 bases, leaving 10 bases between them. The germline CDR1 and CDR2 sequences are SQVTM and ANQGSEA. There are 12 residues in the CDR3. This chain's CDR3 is CSVVRSINEQFF. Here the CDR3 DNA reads TGCAGCGTTGTTAGGAGCATCAATGAGCAGTTCTTC.

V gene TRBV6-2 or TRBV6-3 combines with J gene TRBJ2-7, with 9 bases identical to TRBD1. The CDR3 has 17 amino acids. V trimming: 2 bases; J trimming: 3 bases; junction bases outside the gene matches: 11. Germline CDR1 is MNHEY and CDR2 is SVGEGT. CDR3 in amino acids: CASSYKTGGGPDYEQYF. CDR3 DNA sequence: TGTGCCAGCAGTTACAAAACAGGGGGCGGGCCCGACTACGAGCAGTACTTC.

The CDR3 protein is CASIKGGNTGELFF. In DNA form, the CDR3 reads TGTGCCAGCATAAAAGGGGGGAACACCGGGGAGCTGTTTTTT. The chain combines TRBV2 with TRBJ2-2; maybe TRBD1 (6 bases). CDR1 and CDR2 from the germline V gene are SNHLY and FYNNEI. This CDR3 region has 14 residues. V shed 7 bases and J shed 1 base, with 10 bases lying between them.

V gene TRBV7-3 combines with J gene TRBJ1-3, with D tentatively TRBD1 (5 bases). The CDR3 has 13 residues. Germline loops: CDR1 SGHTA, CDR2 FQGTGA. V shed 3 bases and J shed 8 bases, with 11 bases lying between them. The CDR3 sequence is CASSFCGGDTIYF. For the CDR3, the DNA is TGTGCCAGCAGCTTCTGCGGGGGAGACACCATATATTTT.

The CDR3 here is CAISATASYEQYF. CDR3 in DNA: TGTGCCATCAGCGCGACGGCTAGCTACGAGCAGTACTTC. The V and J genes are TRBV10-3 and TRBJ2-7; D call uncertain. The CDR3 sequence is 13 residues long. Per the germline V gene, CDR1 is ENHRY and CDR2 is SYGVKD. V lost 6 bases to trimming and J lost 3 bases, with 12 bases between them.

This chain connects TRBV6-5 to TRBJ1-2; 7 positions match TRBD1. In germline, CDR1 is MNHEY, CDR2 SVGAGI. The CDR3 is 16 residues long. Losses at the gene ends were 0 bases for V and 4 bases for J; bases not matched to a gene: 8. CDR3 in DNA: TGTGCCAGCAGTTACTCGCTACAGGGGTACGTCTATGGCTACACCTTC. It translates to CASSYSLQGYVYGYTF.

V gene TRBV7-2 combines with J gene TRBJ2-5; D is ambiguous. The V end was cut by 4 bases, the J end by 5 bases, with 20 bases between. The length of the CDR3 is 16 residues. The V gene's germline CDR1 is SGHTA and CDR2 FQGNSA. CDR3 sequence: CASSSGSDKPWETQYF. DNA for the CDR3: TGTGCCAGCAGCTCAGGTTCCGACAAACCCTGGGAGACCCAGTACTTC.

CDR3 nucleotide sequence: TGTGCCTGGAGTGTGGAATTCGGGAGGGGAGGAGATACGCAGTATTTT. Amino acids: CAWSVEFGRGGDTQYF. This rearrangement joins TRBV30 to TRBJ2-3; 8 bases are shared with TRBD2. Germline-derived CDR1 and CDR2 are GTSNPN and SVGIG (reference sequence). The CDR3 consists of 16 residues. After removal of 0 bases from V and 5 bases from J, the junction contained 10 bases not matched to a gene.

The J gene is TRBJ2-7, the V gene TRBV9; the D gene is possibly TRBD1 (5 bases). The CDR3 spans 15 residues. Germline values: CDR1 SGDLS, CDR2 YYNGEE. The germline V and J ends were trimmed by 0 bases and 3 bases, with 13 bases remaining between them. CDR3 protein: CASSVGEGGHYEQYF. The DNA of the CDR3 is TGTGCCAGCAGCGTAGGCGAAGGCGGACACTACGAGCAGTACTTC.

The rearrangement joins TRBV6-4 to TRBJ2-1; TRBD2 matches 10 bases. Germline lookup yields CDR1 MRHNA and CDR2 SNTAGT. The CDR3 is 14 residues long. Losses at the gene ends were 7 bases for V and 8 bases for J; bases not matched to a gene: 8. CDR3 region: CASNPSGSTDEQFF. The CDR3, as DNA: TGTGCCAGCAACCCTAGCGGGAGTACCGATGAGCAGTTCTTC.

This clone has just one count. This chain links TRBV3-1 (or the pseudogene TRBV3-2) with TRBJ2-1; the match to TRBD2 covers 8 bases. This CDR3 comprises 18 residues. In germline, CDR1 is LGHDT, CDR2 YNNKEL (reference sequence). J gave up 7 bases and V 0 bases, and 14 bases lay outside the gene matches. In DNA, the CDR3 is TGTGCCAGCAGCCAAGATTTGGCTAGCGGGCTATATCGGAATGAGCAGTTCTTC. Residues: CASSQDLASGLYRNEQFF.

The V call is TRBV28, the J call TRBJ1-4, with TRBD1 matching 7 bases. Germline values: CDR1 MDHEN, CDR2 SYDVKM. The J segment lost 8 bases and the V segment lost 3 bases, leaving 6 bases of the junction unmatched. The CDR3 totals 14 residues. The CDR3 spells CASSLRGLGEKLFF. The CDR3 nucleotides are TGTGCCAGCAGTTTGAGGGGGCTGGGAGAAAAACTGTTTTTT.

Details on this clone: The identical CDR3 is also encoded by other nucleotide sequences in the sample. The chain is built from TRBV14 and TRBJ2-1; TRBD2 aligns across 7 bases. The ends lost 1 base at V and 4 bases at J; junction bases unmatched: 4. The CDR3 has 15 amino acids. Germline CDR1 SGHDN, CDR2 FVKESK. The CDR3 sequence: CASSQGLAVYNEQFF. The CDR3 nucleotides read TGTGCCAGCAGCCAAGGACTAGCCGTGTACAATGAGCAGTTCTTC.

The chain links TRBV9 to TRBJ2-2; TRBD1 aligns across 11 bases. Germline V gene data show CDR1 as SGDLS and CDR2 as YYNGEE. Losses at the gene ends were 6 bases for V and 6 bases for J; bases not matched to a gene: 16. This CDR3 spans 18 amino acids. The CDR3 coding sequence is TGTGCCAGCACCCCCGCTGGGACAGGGGGGGCTTGGGCCGGGGAGCTGTTTTTT. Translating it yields CASTPAGTGGAWAGELFF.

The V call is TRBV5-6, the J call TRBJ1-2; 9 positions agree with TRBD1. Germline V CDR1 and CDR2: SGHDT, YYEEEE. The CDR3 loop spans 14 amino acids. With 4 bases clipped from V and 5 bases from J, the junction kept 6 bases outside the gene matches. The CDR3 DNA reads TGTGCCAGCAGCGTCGACAGGGGGTATTATGGCTACACCTTC. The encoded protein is CASSVDRGYYGYTF.

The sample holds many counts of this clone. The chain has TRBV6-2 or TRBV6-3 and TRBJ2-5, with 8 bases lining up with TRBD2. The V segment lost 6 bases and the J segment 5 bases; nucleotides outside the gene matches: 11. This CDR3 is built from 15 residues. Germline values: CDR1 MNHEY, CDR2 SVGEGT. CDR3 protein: CASSLEAGGAETQYF. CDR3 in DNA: TGTGCCAGCAGCCTTGAGGCGGGAGGTGCTGAGACCCAGTACTTC.

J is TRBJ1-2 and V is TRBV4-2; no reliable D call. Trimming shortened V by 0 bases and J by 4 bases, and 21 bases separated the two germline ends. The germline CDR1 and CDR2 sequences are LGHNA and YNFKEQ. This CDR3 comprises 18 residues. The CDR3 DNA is TGTGCCAGCAGCCAAGACGGGTCCGTCAGCCCTTCGGTCTATGGCTACACCTTC. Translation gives CASSQDGSVSPSVYGYTF.